What follows are 16 T cell receptor beta chains derived from one specimen sequenced in a study of T cells after yellow fever vaccination. TCRdb called the 5' RACE reads again in MiXCR, with one record for every CDR3 protein. The profile shows 300,000 or so distinct CDR3 sequences, approximately 4.2% of them singletons. The sample here was PBMCs, taken 5 days after the yellow fever booster vaccination. The receptors shown here come from a man between 18 and 29 years old who received the YFV17D yellow fever vaccine.

The chain uses TRBV6-5 and TRBJ1-4; unclear D gene. CDR1 is MNHEY and CDR2 is SVGAGI in the germline V gene. Between the trimmed V and J ends, which lost 2 bases and 1 base, there was a span of 2 bases. The CDR3 is made up of 13 amino acids. CDR3 nucleotides: TGTGCCAGCAGTTACCTAACTAATGAAAAACTGTTTTTT. Translated, it gives CASSYLTNEKLFF.

The table lists this clonotype with a few counts. J is TRBJ2-5 and V is TRBV11-2; possibly TRBD1 or TRBD2 for D (5 bases each). Germline CDR1 is SGHAT and CDR2 is FQNNGV. This CDR3 is built from 14 residues. V lost 5 bases and J lost 2, with 12 bases in between. The CDR3 bases are TGTGCCAGCAGCCGCCGGGACGCGCAAGAGACCCAGTACTTC. This codes for CASSRRDAQETQYF.

This chain joins TRBV27 and TRBJ1-1; 8 bases line up with TRBD1. In germline, CDR1 is MNHEY, CDR2 SMNVEV (reference sequence). The CDR3 spans 16 residues. The J segment lost 4 bases and the V segment lost 7 bases, leaving 14 bases of the junction unmatched. CDR3: CASTLRQGLISTEAFF. The DNA for the CDR3 is TGTGCCAGCACCTTACGACAGGGGTTAATATCCACTGAAGCTTTCTTT.

This clonotype was counted many times. The gene calls are TRBV6-5 and TRBJ2-7, with D perhaps TRBD1 (5 bases). The CDR3 is 14 amino acids. Germline CDR1 is MNHEY and CDR2 is SVGAGI. Trimming took 7 bases from V and 0 from J, leaving 13 bases between them. CDR3: CASKDSGLSYEQYF. The CDR3, as DNA: TGTGCCAGCAAGGATTCAGGGCTCTCCTACGAGCAGTACTTC.

Concerning this clonotype: A much larger clone sits a single nucleotide away, making a read error possible. This rearrangement joins TRBV27 to TRBJ1-1; D gene ambiguous. This CDR3 has 13 residues. Germline V gene sequence: CDR1 MNHEY, CDR2 SMNVEV (reference sequence). The CDR3 nucleotides read TGTGCCAGTCGGGATGATGTGAACACTGAAGCTCTCTTT. Translated: CASRDDVNTEALF.

The V call is TRBV18, the J call TRBJ2-7, with D perhaps assigned TRBD1 or TRBD2 (5 bases each). The CDR3 sequence is 13 residues long. CDR1 is KGHSH and CDR2 is LQKENI in the germline V gene. V gave up 3 bases and J gave up 3 bases, with 9 bases separating them. The CDR3 loop reads CASSPGEGYEQYV. Here the CDR3 DNA reads TGTGCCAGCTCACCGGGGGAAGGCTACGAGCAGTACGTC.

J is TRBJ2-3 and V is TRBV7-9; tentative D call: TRBD1 (5 bases). CDR1 and CDR2 (germline): SEHNR, FQNEAQ (reference sequence). The V end lost 1 base, the J end lost 2 bases, and 13 bases lay between the germline ends. This CDR3 is built from 16 residues. The CDR3, as DNA: TGTGCCAGCAGCTTAGGGGTCCAGGGTATCACAGATACGCAGTATTTT. Encoded protein: CASSLGVQGITDTQYF.

This clonotype has a handful of counts. The chain links TRBV15 to TRBJ1-6; D gene uncertain. There are 15 residues in the CDR3. Trimming took 0 bases from V and 9 from J, leaving 12 bases between them. CDR1 and CDR2 from the germline V gene are LNHNV and YYDKDF (reference sequence). The CDR3 DNA follows: TGTGCCACCAGCAGAGAGCGGAGGCTAGTTTCACCCCTCCACTTT. It translates to CATSRERRLVSPLHF.

This clonotype has just a few counts. The rearrangement links TRBV4-1 to TRBJ1-1; D is perhaps TRBD1 (5 bases). V was shortened by 4 bases and J by 6 bases, with 12 bases between the two germline ends. The CDR3 consists of 13 residues. CDR1 and CDR2 from the germline V gene are MGHRA and YSYEKL. CDR3 in amino acids: CASSLKGRPEAFF. The CDR3 bases are TGCGCCAGCAGCCTAAAGGGACGCCCTGAAGCTTTCTTT.

In its sample, this clonotype was seen many times. This chain joins TRBV4-2 and TRBJ2-5; 13 nucleotides align to TRBD2. The CDR3 extends over 17 amino acids. Germline V gene lookup returns CDR1 LGHNA and CDR2 YNFKEQ. Trimming took 6 bases from V and 1 from J; bases not matched to a gene: 8. The CDR3, as DNA: TGTGCCAGCAGTTCCGGGACTAGCGGGGCCCTCCAAGAGACCCAGTACTTC. Translating gives CASSSGTSGALQETQYF.

This clonotype was counted only a few times. The chain carries TRBV27 and TRBJ1-6, with TRBD1 matching 7 bases. The V gene end was trimmed by 6 bases and the J gene end by 6 bases; junction bases not matched to a gene: 8. The CDR3 is 15 residues long. Looked up from germline, CDR1 is MNHEY and CDR2 is SMNVEV (reference sequence). CDR3 in DNA: TGTGCCAGCAGACGGTCAGGGGGTGGTAATTCACCCCTCCACTTT. This codes for CASRRSGGGNSPLHF.

The sample holds a few counts of this clonotype. The chain couples TRBV16 to TRBJ1-5; D gene ambiguous. The germline gives CDR1 KGHSY, CDR2 FQNENV. The CDR3 runs 12 residues. Trimming left V 0 bases short and J 9 bases short, with 6 bases between. The CDR3 bases are TGTGCCAGCAGCCAATCCCCGCCGCCCCAGCATTTT. It yields the protein CASSQSPPPQHF.

This chain uses TRBV6-5 with TRBJ1-4; D call uncertain. There are 15 residues in the CDR3. Deletions cut 2 bases from V and 0 bases from J, with 7 bases between. From germline, CDR1 is MNHEY and CDR2 SVGAGI. CDR3 loop: CASSYLRATNEKLFF. CDR3 in DNA: TGTGCCAGCAGTTACCTCCGTGCAACTAATGAAAAACTGTTTTTT.

V and J are TRBV6-6 and TRBJ1-4, with 8 bases matching TRBD1. V dropped 6 bases and J dropped 8; count of bases not matched to a gene: 8. The germline V gene encodes CDR1 MNHNY and CDR2 SVGAGI (reference sequence). CDR3 length: 14 amino acids. Written as DNA, the CDR3 is TGTGCCAGCAGACCCCAGGGGGCAGGAGAAAAACTGTTTTTT. It encodes CASRPQGAGEKLFF.

This clonotype was found many times. This sequence joins TRBV6-2 or TRBV6-3 and TRBJ2-7; 7 bases map to TRBD1. Germline assignment: CDR1 MNHEY and CDR2 SVGEGT. V dropped 2 bases and J dropped 3; count of bases not matched to a gene: 1. This CDR3 is built from 13 residues. CDR3 in amino acids: CASSYRTGYEQYF. CDR3 DNA sequence: TGTGCCAGCAGTTACCGGACAGGCTACGAGCAGTACTTC.

This clonotype came up many times. Here the CDR3 DNA reads TGTGCCAGCAGCTTAGCGCTGAGTACGCAGTATTTT. Translating it yields CASSLALSTQYF. The chain is built from TRBV13 and TRBJ2-3; D remains ambiguous. With 1 base removed from V and 8 bases from J, the gap between germline ends came to 7 bases. Per the germline V gene, CDR1 is PRHDT and CDR2 is FYEKMQ (reference sequence). There are 12 residues in the CDR3.